What follows are 18 T cell receptor beta chains derived from one specimen sequenced in a study of human T cells and chemical hapten exposure. TCRdb passed the RACE reads through MiXCR, listing each CDR3 protein once. The table records about 77,000 distinct CDR3 sequences, 8.6% of them present only once. This sample's time point: healthy volunteer bleed at 6 weeks. Unseparated into fractions, whole blood served as the source from which total RNA was extracted. Sequencing input: whole blood. The receptors stem from a female donor in good health. Some clones in this sample may be carry-over from other donors' samples.

The chain links TRBV4-1 to TRBJ2-1; TRBD2 matches at 13 bases. V lost 5 bases, J lost 6 bases, and 7 bases stayed unmatched. The CDR3 runs to 16 residues. Germline lookup yields CDR1 MGHRA and CDR2 YSYEKL. CDR3 in amino acids: CASSTLLAGGLNEQFF. CDR3 coding DNA: TGCGCCAGCAGCACCCTACTAGCGGGGGGGCTCAATGAGCAGTTCTTC.

There are many counts of this clonotype. The V call is TRBV4-2, the J call TRBJ1-2; perhaps TRBD1 as D (6 bases). Germline assignment: CDR1 LGHNA and CDR2 YNFKEQ. The CDR3 length is 12 residues. V gave up 4 bases and J gave up 14 bases, with 17 bases separating them. The CDR3 here is CASSLETGITTF. CDR3 DNA: TGTGCCAGCAGCCTAGAAACAGGGATAACAACCTTC.

This clonotype was detected a few times. The rearrangement joins TRBV12-3 or TRBV12-4 to TRBJ1-6, with no clear D. Trimming removed 6 bases from V and 4 bases from J, with 7 bases in between. CDR3 length: 13 residues. DNA of the CDR3: TGTGCCAGCAGCACATCGTATAATTCACCCCTCCACTTT. Its translation: CASSTSYNSPLHF.

This clonotype was observed a few times. The CDR3 nucleotides are TGTGCCAGCAGCCTAATGGCCTACGAGCAGTACTTC. Its protein is CASSLMAYEQYF. This sequence joins TRBV3-1 and TRBJ2-7; D remains unclear. The V gene's germline CDR1 is LGHDT and CDR2 YNNKEL (reference sequence). The V and J ends lost 4 bases and 2 bases respectively, with 6 bases between them. CDR3 size: 12 residues.

The table lists this clonotype with many counts. J is TRBJ1-1 and V is TRBV7-8; weak D call: TRBD1 (5 bases). There are 13 residues in the CDR3. Trimming took off 4 bases at V and 6 bases at J, with 12 bases between the two ends. CDR1 and CDR2 (germline): SGHVS, FQNEAQ. In nucleotides, the CDR3 is TGTGCCAGCAGCTCACAGGTCTTCTCTGAAGCTTTCTTT. This gives the protein CASSSQVFSEAFF.

Ten or more counts support this clonotype. The V call is TRBV2, the J call TRBJ2-5; TRBD2 aligns across 8 bases. The CDR3 has 15 residues. V trimming: 1 base; J trimming: 1 base; junction bases outside the gene matches: 2. Germline CDR1 SNHLY, CDR2 FYNNEI. CDR3 bases: TGTGCCAGCAGTGAAGGGGCGGGGGGCCAAGAGACCCAGTACTTC. Its protein product is CASSEGAGGQETQYF.

This clonotype was counted a few times. V is TRBV27 and J is TRBJ2-2, with D uncertain. This CDR3 contains 15 residues. V was clipped by 2 bases and J by 2 bases, with 9 bases between them. Germline values: CDR1 MNHEY, CDR2 SMNVEV (reference sequence). The CDR3, as DNA: TGTGCCAGCAGTTTACTGCAGACTAACACCGGGGAGCTGTTTTTT. Protein: CASSLLQTNTGELFF.

This clonotype showed up many times. DNA for the CDR3: TGTGCCAGCAGTATGAGACAGCCCGATTCACCCCTCCACTTT. This encodes CASSMRQPDSPLHF. The J gene is TRBJ1-6, the V gene TRBV6-6; D possibly corresponds to TRBD1 (5 bases). The V gene's germline CDR1 is MNHNY and CDR2 SVGAGI (reference sequence). Between the trimmed V and J ends, which lost 5 bases and 8 bases, there was a span of 13 bases. The CDR3 is made up of 14 amino acids.

There are a few counts of this clonotype. The rearrangement links TRBV12-5 to TRBJ2-3, with unresolved D. The CDR3 covers 15 residues. V was cut by 6 bases and J by 0 bases, with 13 bases left in between. The germline gives CDR1 LGHNT, CDR2 FRNRAP. The CDR3 sequence is CASGASLGSTDTQYF. CDR3 bases: TGTGCTAGTGGGGCATCGCTCGGGAGCACAGATACGCAGTATTTT. Filled out from reference TRBV12-5 and TRBJ2-3, the complete variable domain reads DARVTQTPRHKVTEMGQEVTMRCQPILGHNTVFWYRQTMMQGLELLAYFRNRAPLDDSGMPKDRFSAEMPDATLATLKIQPSEPRDSAVYFCASGASLGSTDTQYFGPGTRLTVL.

In its sample, this clonotype was seen a few times. The chain employs TRBV4-3 and TRBJ1-2; tentative D call: TRBD1 (5 bases). Germline V gives CDR1 LGHNA, CDR2 YSLEER. CDR3 length: 15 residues. V was clipped by 0 bases and J by 4 bases, with 12 bases between them. The CDR3 loop reads CASSQDRDRVYGYTF. Written as DNA, the CDR3 is TGCGCCAGCAGCCAAGATAGAGACAGAGTCTATGGCTACACCTTC.

This clonotype was observed many times. The CDR3 nucleotides are TGTGCCAGCTCAGGGGGGGCTTATAGCAATCAGCCCCAGCATTTT. This codes for CASSGGAYSNQPQHF. This rearrangement joins TRBV18 to TRBJ1-5; possible D gene TRBD1, 6 bases. CDR1 is KGHSH, CDR2 LQKENI, per germline. This CDR3 has 15 residues. V was shortened by 5 bases and J by 0 bases, with 11 bases between the two germline ends.

This chain connects TRBV14 to TRBJ2-1, with D perhaps TRBD1 or TRBD2 (6 bases each). The germline CDR1 and CDR2 sequences are SGHDN and FVKESK. V lost 4 bases to trimming and J lost 3 bases, with 16 bases between them. The CDR3 runs 16 residues. The CDR3 spells CASSPFSGADYNEQFF. For the CDR3, the DNA is TGTGCCAGCAGCCCCTTTTCGGGGGCGGACTACAATGAGCAGTTCTTC.

There are many counts of this clonotype. The chain has TRBV10-3 and TRBJ1-1; the D gene is possibly TRBD1 (5 bases). In germline, CDR1 is ENHRY, CDR2 SYGVKD. The ends were cut back, 10 bases at V and 7 bases at J, with 13 bases in the middle. The CDR3 consists of 11 residues. CDR3 sequence: CASLGRGEAFF. The CDR3 DNA reads TGTGCCAGTTTGGGGAGGGGTGAAGCTTTCTTT.

J is TRBJ2-3 and V is TRBV2; D not certain. The germline V gene has CDR1 SNHLY and CDR2 FYNNEI. This CDR3 spans 11 amino acids. V dropped 6 bases and J dropped 1 base, with 2 bases sitting between them. The CDR3 is CASRGTDTQYF. The CDR3, as DNA: TGTGCCAGCAGGGGCACAGATACGCAGTATTTT. The full variable domain, in which reference TRBV2 and TRBJ2-3 provide the parts outside the CDR3, is EPEVTQTPSHQVTQMGQEVILRCVPISNHLYFYWYRQILGQKVEFLVSFYNNEISEKSEIFDDQFSVERPDGSNFTLKIRSTKLEDSAMYFCASRGTDTQYFGPGTRLTVL.

This clonotype was observed a handful of times. CDR3 in amino acids: CASSGRGSGANVLTF. The CDR3 coding sequence is TGTGCCAGCAGCGGGAGGGGCTCTGGGGCCAACGTCCTGACTTTC. The V gene is TRBV12-3 or TRBV12-4, the J gene TRBJ2-6; 8 nucleotides match TRBD2. The CDR3 consists of 15 residues. Losses at the gene ends were 6 bases for V and 0 bases for J; bases not matched to a gene: 1.

V usage is TRBV28 and J usage is TRBJ1-5; 8 positions match TRBD1. This CDR3 has 17 amino acids. V trimming: 5 bases; J trimming: 6 bases; junction bases outside the gene matches: 15. Germline V lookup: CDR1 MDHEN, CDR2 SYDVKM. This chain's CDR3 is CASSPLLGYRGGQPQHF. CDR3 nucleotides: TGTGCCAGCAGTCCATTGCTTGGCTACAGGGGGGGTCAGCCCCAGCATTTT.

The V and J genes are TRBV12-3 or TRBV12-4 and TRBJ1-5; D is perhaps TRBD1 (6 bases). With 7 bases removed from V and 3 bases from J, the gap between germline ends came to 28 bases. This CDR3 is 19 amino acids long. CDR3 coding DNA: TGTGCCAGCATGGGGCGGTCTCCGTTCACTACAGGGAACAATCAGCCCCAGCATTTT. Its translation: CASMGRSPFTTGNNQPQHF.

This clonotype was detected a few times. This chain joins TRBV6-5 and TRBJ1-1, with D possibly matching TRBD1 (5 bases). The CDR3 is 17 amino acids. Germline V gene data show CDR1 as MNHEY and CDR2 as SVGAGI. Trimming removed 2 bases at V and 0 bases at J, with 16 bases between. In nucleotides, the CDR3 is TGTGCCAGCAGTTACGCCTACGACAGACTGATGAACACTGAAGCTTTCTTT. It yields the protein CASSYAYDRLMNTEAFF.